This TCR beta chain was identified in a study of T cell responses to AZD1222 COVID-19 vaccine. Overall study findings and caveats: Reports say nearly half of spike-specific TCRs go after unmutated variant regions. Spike-specific TCR depth and breadth grew after two AZD1222 doses. At 160-218 and 743-854, vaccine-associated CD4 TCRs were dominant, and they spanned spike.

A remark on this clone: Its antigen remains unidentified.

Germline CDR1 and CDR2: WNHNN and SYGVQD (reference sequence). The J segment lost 0 bases and the V segment lost 4 bases, leaving 2 bases of the junction unmatched. The CDR3 runs to 17 residues. Profiling relied on immunoSEQ multiplex PCR, and the TCRdb table lists in-frame clones only, not all of them. Seen here are about 150,000 clones, 85% to 95% observed once, and the top ten hold over 1.3%. The rearrangement uses TRBV10-1 and TRBJ2-1; 14 bases line up with TRBD2. The sequencing here drew on peripheral blood, taken on day 0 of AZD1222 vaccination. The TCR was taken from an adult in good health. The CDR3 sequence: CASSGTSGRISYNEQFF. CDR3 DNA: TGCGCCAGCAGTGGGACTAGCGGGAGGATCTCCTACAATGAGCAGTTCTTC.